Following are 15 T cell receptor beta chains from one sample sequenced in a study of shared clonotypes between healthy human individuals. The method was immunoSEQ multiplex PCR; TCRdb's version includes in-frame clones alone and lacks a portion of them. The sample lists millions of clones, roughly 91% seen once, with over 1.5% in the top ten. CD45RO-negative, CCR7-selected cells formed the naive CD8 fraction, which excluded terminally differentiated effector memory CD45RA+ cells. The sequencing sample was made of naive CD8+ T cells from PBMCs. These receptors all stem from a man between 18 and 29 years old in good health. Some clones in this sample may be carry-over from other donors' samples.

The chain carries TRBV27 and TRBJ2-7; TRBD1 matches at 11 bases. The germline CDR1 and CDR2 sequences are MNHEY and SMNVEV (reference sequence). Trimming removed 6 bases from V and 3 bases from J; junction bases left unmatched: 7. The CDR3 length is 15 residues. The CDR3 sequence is CASSKPGQGDYEQYF. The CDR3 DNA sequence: TGTGCCAGCAGCAAACCGGGACAGGGGGACTACGAGCAGTACTTC.

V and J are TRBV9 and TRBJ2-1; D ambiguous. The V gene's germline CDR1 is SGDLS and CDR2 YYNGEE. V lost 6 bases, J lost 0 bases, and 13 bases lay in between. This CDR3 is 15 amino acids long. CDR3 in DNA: TGTGCCAGCACCGAACAATCAAGCTCCTACAATGAGCAGTTCTTC. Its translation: CASTEQSSSYNEQFF.

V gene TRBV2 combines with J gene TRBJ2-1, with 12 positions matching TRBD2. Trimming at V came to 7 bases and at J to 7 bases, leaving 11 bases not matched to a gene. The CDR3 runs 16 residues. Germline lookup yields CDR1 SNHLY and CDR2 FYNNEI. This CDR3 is CASKLVPSGRVNEQFF. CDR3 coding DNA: TGTGCCAGCAAGCTGGTACCTAGCGGGAGGGTGAATGAGCAGTTCTTC.

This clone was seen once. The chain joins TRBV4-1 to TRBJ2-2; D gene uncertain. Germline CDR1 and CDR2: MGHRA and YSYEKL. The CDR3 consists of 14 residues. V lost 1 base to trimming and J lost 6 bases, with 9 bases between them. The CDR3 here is CASSQGVPPGELFF. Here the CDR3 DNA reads TGCGCCAGCAGCCAAGGGGTTCCCCCCGGGGAGCTGTTTTTT.

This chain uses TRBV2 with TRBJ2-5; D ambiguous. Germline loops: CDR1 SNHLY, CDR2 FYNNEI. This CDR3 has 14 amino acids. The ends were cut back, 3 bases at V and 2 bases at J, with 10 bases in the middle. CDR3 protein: CASSDHWVQETQYF. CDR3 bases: TGTGCCAGCAGTGACCATTGGGTACAAGAGACCCAGTACTTC.

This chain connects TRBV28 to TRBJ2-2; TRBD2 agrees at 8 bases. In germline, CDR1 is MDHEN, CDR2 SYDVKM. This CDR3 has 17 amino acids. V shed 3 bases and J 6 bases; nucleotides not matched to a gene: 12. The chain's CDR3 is CASSFAGGRIFSGELFF. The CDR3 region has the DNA TGTGCCAGCAGTTTTGCGGGGGGACGAATTTTCTCCGGGGAGCTGTTTTTT.

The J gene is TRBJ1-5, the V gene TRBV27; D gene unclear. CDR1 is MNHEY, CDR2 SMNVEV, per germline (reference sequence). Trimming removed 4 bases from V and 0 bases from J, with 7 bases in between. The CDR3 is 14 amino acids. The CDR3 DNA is TGTGCCAGCAGTTCTGTCTTTAGCAATCAGCCCCAGCATTTT. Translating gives CASSSVFSNQPQHF.

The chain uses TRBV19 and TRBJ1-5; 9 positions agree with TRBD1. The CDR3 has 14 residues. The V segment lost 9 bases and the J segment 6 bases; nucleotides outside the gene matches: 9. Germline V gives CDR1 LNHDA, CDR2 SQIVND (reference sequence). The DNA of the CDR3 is TGTGCCAGCCTTGGACAGGGGCTACGTCAGCCCCAGCATTTT. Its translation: CASLGQGLRQPQHF.

CDR3 amino acids: CATSRSRLNYGYTF. The CDR3 nucleotides read TGTGCCACCTCCCGATCCCGTCTTAACTATGGCTACACCTTC. V and J are TRBV6-5 and TRBJ1-2; D is unresolved. Trimming took off 10 bases at V and 1 base at J, with 16 bases between the two ends. Germline CDR1 is MNHEY and CDR2 is SVGAGI. This CDR3 spans 14 amino acids.

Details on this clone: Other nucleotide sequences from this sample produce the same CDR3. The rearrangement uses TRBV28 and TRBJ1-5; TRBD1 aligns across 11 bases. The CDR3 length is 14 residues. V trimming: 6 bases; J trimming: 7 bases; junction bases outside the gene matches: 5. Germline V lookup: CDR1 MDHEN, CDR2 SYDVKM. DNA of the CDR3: TGTGCCAGCAGCCTCGGACAGGGGGCACAGCCCCAGCATTTT. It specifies CASSLGQGAQPQHF.

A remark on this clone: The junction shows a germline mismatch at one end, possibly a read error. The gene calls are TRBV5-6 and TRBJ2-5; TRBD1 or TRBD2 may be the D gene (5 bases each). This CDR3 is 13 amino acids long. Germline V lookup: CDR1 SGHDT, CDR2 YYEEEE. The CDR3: CASSFHQYPSGHF. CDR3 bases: TGTGCCAGCAGCTTCCACCAGTATCCCTCGGGGCACTTC.

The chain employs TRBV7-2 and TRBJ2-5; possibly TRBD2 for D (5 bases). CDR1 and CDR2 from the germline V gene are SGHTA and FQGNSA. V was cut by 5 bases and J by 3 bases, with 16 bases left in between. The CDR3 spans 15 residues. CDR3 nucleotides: TGTGCCAGCAGCAAAACCCGGACTGCCAAAGAGACCCAGTACTTC. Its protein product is CASSKTRTAKETQYF.

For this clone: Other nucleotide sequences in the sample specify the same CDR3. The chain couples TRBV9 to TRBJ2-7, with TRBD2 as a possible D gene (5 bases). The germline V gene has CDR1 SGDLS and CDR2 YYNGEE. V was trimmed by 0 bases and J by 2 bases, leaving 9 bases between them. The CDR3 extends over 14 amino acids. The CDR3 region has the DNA TGTGCCAGCAGCGTAGTTGCGGGTCCCTACGAGCAGTACTTC. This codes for CASSVVAGPYEQYF.

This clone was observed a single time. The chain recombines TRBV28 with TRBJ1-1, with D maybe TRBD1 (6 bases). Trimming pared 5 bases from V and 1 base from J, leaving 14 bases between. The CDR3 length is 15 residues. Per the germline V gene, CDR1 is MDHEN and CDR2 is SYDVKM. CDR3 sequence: CASSPNPDRNTEAFF. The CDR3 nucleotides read TGTGCCAGCAGTCCGAACCCGGACAGGAACACTGAAGCTTTCTTT.

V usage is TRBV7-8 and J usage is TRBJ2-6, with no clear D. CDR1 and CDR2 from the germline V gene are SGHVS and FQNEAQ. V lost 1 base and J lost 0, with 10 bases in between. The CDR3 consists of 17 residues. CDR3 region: CASSLGSRPSGANVLTF. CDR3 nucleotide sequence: TGTGCCAGCAGCTTAGGGAGCCGGCCCTCTGGGGCCAACGTCCTGACTTTC.